The sequence of this TCR beta chain was determined in a study of blood T cells in healthy people across ages (dated by TCRdb to between 2014 and 2017). For the wider study: In model experiments, template switching captured roughly one uniquely barcoded TCR beta cDNA molecule for every two T cells. To avoid experimental bias, donors of different ages were randomly spread across the sequencing lanes. The donors were split into four age groups: young (average about 16 years), middle-aged (about 40), aged (over 55) and long-lived (more than 80). Using deep sequencing normalized with unique cDNA molecular identifiers, the study measured how TCR beta repertoire diversity changes with age. For two donors (one aged 18 to 29 and one aged 80 or older), the study analyzed two additional independent replicas of 1 million unique cDNA reads from the same blood draw. Study-level results and caveats: The CMV infection status of donors was not known, potentially confounding age-related changes in expanded clonotypes. The long-lived group showed more naive CD4+ T cells, fewer expanded clones and increased TCR diversity than the aged group, suggesting age selection. Observed TCR beta diversity per million T cells fell roughly linearly with age, and a significant reduction was already apparent by age around 44. Estimates of total diversity based on one million sequenced T cells were considered lower bounds and underestimates. Conclusive comparison of naive and antigen-experienced compartments was prevented by the profiling of bulk unsorted PBMCs. A strong correlation was found between observed TCR beta diversity and the percentage of naive T cells measured by flow cytometry.

The cysteine opens and the phenylalanine closes a CDR3 of 17 amino acids. The retained sequence is limited to the CDR3, 51 bases, with the frame set at the first base. The germline V gene provides CDR1 KGHSH and CDR2 LQKENI. Trimming accounts for 3 bases at V and 3 bases at J, while the number of junction bases matched to no gene is 8. Libraries were prepared through 5' RACE. The listed sequencing device is Illumina HiSeq 2500. A second PCR of roughly 7 to 12 cycles was run with a J-beta primer mix and a sample-barcoded 5' primer. Each TCR beta cDNA molecule received a unique molecular identifier from a template-switch 5' adaptor carrying 12 random nucleotides. At least 3 million CDR3-containing paired-end reads were obtained from each sample. All of the RNA was converted into first-strand cDNA using the Mint cDNA synthesis kit, with a TRBC-specific oligonucleotide serving as the primer. All cDNA was treated with uracil-DNA glycosylase and then went through a first 18-cycle PCR with the universal primers M1SS and BC2_uni_R. Per the source publication's procedure: For normalization, 1 million high-quality reads, each with a distinct molecular identifier, were randomly selected from each sample. Reads with shared molecular identifiers were discarded instead of being binned into consensus sequences. MiTCR, with a Q25 quality threshold and the strictest error-elimination algorithm, was used for CDR3 identification, clonotype clustering and error correction. A nonparametric unseen species model with Euler transformation was used to estimate lower-bound total TCR beta diversity. Using fastp trimming at Q25 and MiXCR clonotype assembly, TCRdb reanalyzed the public sequencing data and kept in-frame beta chains. Under each unique CDR3 protein, matching rows form one entry showing the most common genes and DNA. The V and J calls shown here were made by TCRdb, not taken from the authors' results. The sample table records 550,000 to 750,000 distinct CDR3 sequences; approximately 21% of these occur just once. The leading ten clones occupy roughly 3.7% of the sample.

Only a few counts were recorded for this clonotype. Its antigen is unknown. No qualities accompany the bases; no much larger clone lies one base away. The donors were around 39 Caucasian individuals from Russia, aged 6 to 90 years, who were systemically healthy. Around 9.9 milliliters of peripheral blood were collected from each donor into EDTA-treated Vacutainer tubes. Ficoll-Paque density-gradient centrifugation was used to isolate PBMCs, with at least 6.5 million per sample. Total RNA, at least 5 micrograms per sample, was extracted from PBMCs with Trizol reagent. For every donor, an aliquot of PBMCs went through flow cytometry to measure the percentages of naive CD45RAhigh/CD27high T cells.

This receptor was taken from a man between 65 and 79 years old in good health. The chain employs TRBV18 and TRBJ2-1, with 10 bases matching TRBD2. Material: blood. The CDR3 protein: CASSPQVAGGRYNEQFF. The bases read TGTGCCAGCTCACCTCAAGTAGCGGGAGGTCGCTACAATGAGCAGTTCTTC.